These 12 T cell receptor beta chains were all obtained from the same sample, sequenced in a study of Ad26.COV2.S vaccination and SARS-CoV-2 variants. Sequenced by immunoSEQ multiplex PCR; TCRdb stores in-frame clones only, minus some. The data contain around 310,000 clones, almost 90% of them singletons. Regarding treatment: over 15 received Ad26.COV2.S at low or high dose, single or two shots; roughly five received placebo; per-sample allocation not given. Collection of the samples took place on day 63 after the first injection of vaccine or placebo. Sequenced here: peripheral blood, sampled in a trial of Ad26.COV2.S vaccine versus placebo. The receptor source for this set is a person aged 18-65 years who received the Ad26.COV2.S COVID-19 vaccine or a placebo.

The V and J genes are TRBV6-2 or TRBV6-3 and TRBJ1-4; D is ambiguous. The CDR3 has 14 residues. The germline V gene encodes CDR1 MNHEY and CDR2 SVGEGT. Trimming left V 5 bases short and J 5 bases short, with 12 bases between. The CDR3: CASSRIPSNEKLFF. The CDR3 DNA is TGTGCCAGCAGTCGTATACCGTCGAATGAAAAACTGTTTTTT.

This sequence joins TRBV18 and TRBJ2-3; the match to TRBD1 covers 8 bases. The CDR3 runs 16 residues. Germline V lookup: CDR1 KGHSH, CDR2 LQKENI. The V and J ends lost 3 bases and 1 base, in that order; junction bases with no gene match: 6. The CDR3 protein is CASSPSGGTGTDTQYF. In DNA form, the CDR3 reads TGTGCCAGCTCACCGTCAGGGGGCACAGGCACAGATACGCAGTATTTT.

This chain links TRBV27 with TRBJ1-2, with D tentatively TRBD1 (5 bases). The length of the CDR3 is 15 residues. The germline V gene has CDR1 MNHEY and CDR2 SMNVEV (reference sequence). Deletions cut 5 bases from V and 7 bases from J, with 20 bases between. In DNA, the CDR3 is TGTGCCAGCAGTCCCCTTGACTCCGCCGGGGGTGGCTACACCTTC. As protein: CASSPLDSAGGGYTF.

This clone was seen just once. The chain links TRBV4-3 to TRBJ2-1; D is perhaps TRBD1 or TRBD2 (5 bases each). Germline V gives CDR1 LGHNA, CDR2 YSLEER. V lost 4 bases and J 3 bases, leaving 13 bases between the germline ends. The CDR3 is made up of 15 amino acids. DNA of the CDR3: TGCGCCAGCAGCCCGGGGCCTAACCACTACAATGAGCAGTTCTTC. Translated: CASSPGPNHYNEQFF.

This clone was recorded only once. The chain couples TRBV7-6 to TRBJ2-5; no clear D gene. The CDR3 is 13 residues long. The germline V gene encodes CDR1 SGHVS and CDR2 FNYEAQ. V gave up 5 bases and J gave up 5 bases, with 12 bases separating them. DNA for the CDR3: TGTGCCAGCAGCCAACTAACCGGGGAGACCCAGTACTTC. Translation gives CASSQLTGETQYF. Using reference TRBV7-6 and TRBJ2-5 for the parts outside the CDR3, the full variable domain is GAGVSQSPRYKVTKRGQDVALRCDPISGHVSLYWYRQALGQGPEFLTYFNYEAQQDKSGLPNDRFSAERPEGSISTLTIQRTEQRDSAMYRCASSQLTGETQYFGPGTRLLVL.

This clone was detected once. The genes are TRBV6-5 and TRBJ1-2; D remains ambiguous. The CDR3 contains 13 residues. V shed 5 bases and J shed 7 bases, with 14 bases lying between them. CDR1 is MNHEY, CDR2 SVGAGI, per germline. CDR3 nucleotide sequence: TGTGCCAGCAGTATTAATTTCGAGTCTGGCTACACCTTC. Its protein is CASSINFESGYTF.

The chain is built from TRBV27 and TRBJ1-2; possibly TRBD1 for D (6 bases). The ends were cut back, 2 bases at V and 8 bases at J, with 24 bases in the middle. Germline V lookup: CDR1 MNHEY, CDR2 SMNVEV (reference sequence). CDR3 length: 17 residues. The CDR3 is CASSLNSGTQVSWGYTF. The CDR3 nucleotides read TGTGCCAGCAGTTTAAACTCTGGGACACAAGTTTCCTGGGGCTACACCTTC.

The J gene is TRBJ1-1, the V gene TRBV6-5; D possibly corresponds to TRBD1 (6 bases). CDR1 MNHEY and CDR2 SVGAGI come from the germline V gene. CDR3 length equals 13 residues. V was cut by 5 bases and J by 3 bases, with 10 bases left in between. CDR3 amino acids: CASSRDTYTEAFF. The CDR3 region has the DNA TGTGCCAGCAGTAGGGACACCTACACTGAAGCTTTCTTT.

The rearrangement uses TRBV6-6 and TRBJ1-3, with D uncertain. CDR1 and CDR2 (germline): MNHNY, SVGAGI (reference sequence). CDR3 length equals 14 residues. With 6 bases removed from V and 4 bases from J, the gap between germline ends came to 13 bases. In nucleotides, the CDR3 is TGTGCCAGCAGCCTCCTCCTCGGGGGAAACACCATATATTTT. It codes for CASSLLLGGNTIYF.

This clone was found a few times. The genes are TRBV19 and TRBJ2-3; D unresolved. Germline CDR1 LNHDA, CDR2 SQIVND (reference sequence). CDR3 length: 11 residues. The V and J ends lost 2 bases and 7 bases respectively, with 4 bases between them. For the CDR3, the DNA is TGTGCCAGTAGTATAATGAATACGCAGTATTTT. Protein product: CASSIMNTQYF.

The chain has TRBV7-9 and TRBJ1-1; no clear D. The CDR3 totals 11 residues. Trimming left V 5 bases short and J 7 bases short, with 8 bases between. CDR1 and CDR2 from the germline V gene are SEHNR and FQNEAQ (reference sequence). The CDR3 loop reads CASSARFEAFF. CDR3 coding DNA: TGTGCCAGCAGCGCAAGGTTTGAAGCTTTCTTT.

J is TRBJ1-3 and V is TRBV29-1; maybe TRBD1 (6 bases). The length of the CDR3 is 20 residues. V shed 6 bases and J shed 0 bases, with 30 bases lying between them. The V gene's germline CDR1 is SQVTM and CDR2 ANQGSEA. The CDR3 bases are TGCAGCGTACTCCCTTCTAGCCCGGGTGGGGGGGCCGACTCTGGAAACACCATATATTTT. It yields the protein CSVLPSSPGGGADSGNTIYF.